The sequence of this TCR beta chain was determined in a study of siplizumab effects on memory and regulatory T cells. Method: immunoSEQ multiplex PCR; TCRdb's copy keeps in-frame clones and lacks some. The table includes 99,000 or so clones, around 93% detected once. The CDR3 extends over 16 amino acids. Germline CDR1 and CDR2: SGHNT and YYREEE (reference sequence). Germline trimming cut 4 bases from V and 4 bases from J; bases unmatched to any gene: 7. The chain links TRBV5-4 to TRBJ2-2, with 10 nucleotides matching TRBD2. Sequences were obtained from CD4+ T cells sorted from blood. This TCR derives from a human donor in good health. CDR3 in DNA: TGTGCCAGCAGCCTACCTAGCGGGAGAGGCACCGGGGAGCTGTTTTTT. Encoded protein: CASSLPSGRGTGELFF. Full variable domain (rest looked up from reference TRBV5-4 and TRBJ2-2): ETGVTQSPTHLIKTRGQQVTLRCSSQSGHNTVSWYQQALGQGPQFIFQYYREEENGRGNFPPRFSGLQFPNYSSELNVNALELDDSALYLCASSLPSGRGTGELFFGEGSRLTVL.